A selection of T cell receptor beta chains follows, all from one sample in a study of T cells in Graves' hyperthyroidism and ophthalmopathy. MiXCR was run by TCRdb on the multiplex PCR reads, yielding one entry per CDR3 protein. Of 500,000 to 750,000 distinct CDR3 sequences in the sample, 14% were seen once. Sequenced sample: blood. The receptors originated from a woman aged 18-29 years with Graves' ophthalmopathy. Each CDR3 is given with its conserved first and last residue. Fields, in order: J gene, D gene, V gene, clone size, CDR3 DNA, CDR3 protein. D genes are given only for firm matches. Part of the rows lack a size; the others show once, few, many or a class for expanded clones.

j_gene: TRBJ2-7; d_gene: .; v_gene: TRBV2; abundance: many; CDR3nt: TGTGCCAGTGAGGGAAGCGCCCGACTTTCCCAGGATGACTACGAGCAGTACTTC; CDR3aa: CASEGSARLSQDDYEQYF
j_gene: TRBJ1-1; d_gene: TRBD1; v_gene: TRBV28; abundance: .; CDR3nt: TGTGCCAGCAGGCGACAGGGGGCCACTGAAGCTTTCTTT; CDR3aa: CASRRQGATEAFF
j_gene: TRBJ2-7; d_gene: TRBD2; v_gene: TRBV20-1; abundance: few; CDR3nt: TGCAGTGCTAGGCCGGGACTAGCGGGTCTCTACGAGCAGTACTTC; CDR3aa: CSARPGLAGLYEQYF
j_gene: TRBJ2-7; d_gene: TRBD1; v_gene: TRBV30; abundance: .; CDR3nt: TGTGCCTGGCTGACAGGGCGAGAGCAGTACTTC; CDR3aa: CAWLTGREQYF
j_gene: TRBJ2-7; d_gene: .; v_gene: TRBV5-4; abundance: .; CDR3nt: TGTGCCAGCAGCCAAGTATATCTCTACGAGCAGTACTTC; CDR3aa: CASSQVYLYEQYF
j_gene: TRBJ2-7; d_gene: .; v_gene: TRBV11-3; abundance: many; CDR3nt: TGTGCCAGCAGCTTGTTCGGGGGTTACGAGCAGTACTTC; CDR3aa: CASSLFGGYEQYF
j_gene: TRBJ2-3; d_gene: TRBD1; v_gene: TRBV11-1; abundance: many; CDR3nt: TGTGCCAGCAGCTTAGACCCCCCAACCCTGACAGGGGGTGAGACAGATACGCAGTATTTT; CDR3aa: CASSLDPPTLTGGETDTQYF
j_gene: TRBJ1-1; d_gene: .; v_gene: TRBV20-1; abundance: many; CDR3nt: TGCAGTGCTAGTTTGATAAAAAGACAGATGAACACTGAAGCTTTCTTT; CDR3aa: CSASLIKRQMNTEAFF
j_gene: TRBJ1-1; d_gene: .; v_gene: TRBV7-9; abundance: .; CDR3nt: TGTGCCAGCAGCTTAACTTTCCTGGGTTCAGGTGAAGCTTTCTTT; CDR3aa: CASSLTFLGSGEAFF
j_gene: TRBJ2-5; d_gene: .; v_gene: TRBV16; abundance: many; CDR3nt: TGTGCCAGCAGCCAATTCGTACAGCAAGAGACCCAGTACTTC; CDR3aa: CASSQFVQQETQYF
j_gene: TRBJ2-2; d_gene: TRBD1; v_gene: TRBV12-3/TRBV12-4; abundance: many; CDR3nt: TGTGCCAGCAGTTTACGACCCGGGACAGGGGGTCTACCGAACACCGGGGAGCTGTTTTTT; CDR3aa: CASSLRPGTGGLPNTGELFF
j_gene: TRBJ1-1; d_gene: .; v_gene: TRBV6-1; abundance: many; CDR3nt: TGTGCCAGCAGTCCACTATTCGGACAGAACACTGAAGCTTTCTTT; CDR3aa: CASSPLFGQNTEAFF